These 21 T cell receptor beta chains were sequenced from one sample in a study of shared clonotypes between healthy human individuals (TCRdb year 2020). Receptor amplification or capture employed the immunoSEQ multiplex PCR assay. TCRdb obtained this table from immuneACCESS and retained in-frame rearrangements with V and J assigned. These tables miss some clones; where compared with another copy, unresolved V genes account for less than half of the shortfall, and the remainder is unexplained. The sample table records over a million clones; roughly 95% of these occur just once. The ten largest clonotypes hold approximately 1.2% of the sample. The sequenced sample consisted of naive CD4+ T cells sorted from blood. This sample's cell subset or site label indicates: CD45RA+ positively selected. The receptor set was obtained from a man aged 25 to 45 in good health.

The count of this clone is one. The rearrangement uses TRBV28 and TRBJ1-1; the match to TRBD1 covers 10 bases. Losses at the gene ends were 6 bases for V and 5 bases for J; bases not matched to a gene: 6. CDR1 and CDR2 from the germline V gene are MDHEN and SYDVKM. The CDR3 is 14 amino acids. CDR3 loop: CASRIQGQGTEAFF. Here the CDR3 DNA reads TGTGCCAGCAGGATACAGGGACAGGGGACTGAAGCTTTCTTT.

Of note for this clone: The sample holds other DNA sequences that translate to the same CDR3. This chain uses TRBV5-1 with TRBJ2-2; D gene uncertain. The CDR3 loop spans 13 amino acids. Germline V lookup: CDR1 SGHRS, CDR2 YFSETQ. V lost 0 bases and J 3 bases, leaving 3 bases between the germline ends. CDR3 nucleotides: TGCGCCAGCAGCTTGGCCGACACCGGGGAGCTGTTTTTT. This sequence encodes CASSLADTGELFF.

The rearrangement joins TRBV15 to TRBJ2-3; TRBD2 agrees at 7 bases. The CDR3 length is 15 residues. The V gene end was trimmed by 6 bases and the J gene end by 5 bases; junction bases not matched to a gene: 11. Germline-derived CDR1 and CDR2 are LNHNV and YYDKDF (reference sequence). CDR3 bases: TGTGCCACCAGAATGGGGGGAGGGCCCAGAGATACGCAGTATTTT. Residues: CATRMGGGPRDTQYF.

The chain joins TRBV7-7 to TRBJ2-5; the match to TRBD1 covers 8 bases. Germline values: CDR1 SSHAT, CDR2 FNYEAQ (reference sequence). The V segment lost 6 bases and the J segment 4 bases; nucleotides outside the gene matches: 4. This CDR3 comprises 13 residues. CDR3 residues: CASSLTGGETQYF. CDR3 nucleotide sequence: TGTGCCAGCAGTCTCACAGGGGGAGAGACCCAGTACTTC.

V is TRBV6-1 and J is TRBJ1-1; no firm D call. Germline V gene sequence: CDR1 MNHNS, CDR2 SASEGT. V was trimmed by 0 bases and J by 10 bases, leaving 12 bases between them. The CDR3 length is 13 residues. The CDR3 sequence: CASSEADGNRAFF. CDR3 in DNA: TGTGCCAGCAGTGAAGCAGATGGCAATAGAGCTTTCTTT.

The chain carries TRBV15 and TRBJ1-5; 7 bases align to TRBD1. Germline CDR1 and CDR2: LNHNV and YYDKDF (reference sequence). The CDR3 has 16 amino acids. V was clipped by 0 bases and J by 6 bases; unmatched bases: 8. Written as DNA, the CDR3 is TGTGCCACCAGCAGAGATTTGGTAGGGGGCGGTCAGCCCCAGCATTTT. This encodes CATSRDLVGGGQPQHF.

V usage is TRBV10-3 and J usage is TRBJ2-5, with D perhaps matching TRBD2 (6 bases). The CDR3 has 15 amino acids. The ends were cut back, 2 bases at V and 1 base at J, with 11 bases in the middle. The germline CDR1 and CDR2 sequences are ENHRY and SYGVKD. CDR3 in amino acids: CAISEAGRIQETQYF. CDR3 nucleotide sequence: TGTGCCATCAGTGAGGCAGGGAGGATCCAAGAGACCCAGTACTTC.

The chain couples TRBV5-1 to TRBJ2-7; no reliable D call. Trimming took 0 bases from V and 3 from J, leaving 10 bases between them. The germline V gene has CDR1 SGHRS and CDR2 YFSETQ. The CDR3 contains 14 residues. The CDR3 protein is CASSLAGQNYEQYF. The CDR3 coding sequence is TGCGCCAGCAGCTTGGCCGGGCAGAACTACGAGCAGTACTTC.

The chain recombines TRBV6-1 with TRBJ2-7; 7 bases fit TRBD1. Germline V gives CDR1 MNHNS, CDR2 SASEGT. V gave up 5 bases and J gave up 1 base; unmatched junction bases: 8. The CDR3 is made up of 15 amino acids. This CDR3 reads CASSPSGQYSYEQYF. The DNA of the CDR3 is TGTGCCAGCAGTCCGTCGGGACAGTATTCCTACGAGCAGTACTTC.

The V call is TRBV6-1, the J call TRBJ1-5; 10 nucleotides agree with TRBD1. This CDR3 is built from 15 residues. With V trimmed by 6 bases and J by 1 base, 3 bases remained unmatched. The germline V gene encodes CDR1 MNHNS and CDR2 SASEGT. In DNA, the CDR3 is TGTGCCAGCAGGAGGGACAGGGGAAGCAATCAGCCCCAGCATTTT. Amino acids: CASRRDRGSNQPQHF.

This chain links TRBV15 with TRBJ2-1, with 14 bases that match TRBD2. V shed 6 bases and J 2 bases; nucleotides not matched to a gene: 3. The CDR3 sequence is 16 residues long. CDR1 and CDR2 from the germline V gene are LNHNV and YYDKDF (reference sequence). CDR3 nucleotides: TGTGCCACCAGGGGACTAGCGGGAGTCCCCTACAATGAGCAGTTCTTC. This gives the protein CATRGLAGVPYNEQFF. Using reference TRBV15 and TRBJ2-1 for the parts outside the CDR3, the full variable domain is DAMVIQNPRYQVTQFGKPVTLSCSQTLNHNVMYWYQQKSSQAPKLLFHYYDKDFNNEADTPDNFQSRRPNTSFCFLDIRSPGLGDTAMYLCATRGLAGVPYNEQFFGPGTRLTVL.

Turning to this clone: Other DNA sequences of this sample code for an identical CDR3. This chain connects TRBV9 to TRBJ2-1, with TRBD2 matching over 9 bases. The CDR3 is 15 amino acids. CDR1 SGDLS and CDR2 YYNGEE come from the germline V gene. J gave up 5 bases and V 0 bases, and 3 bases lay outside the gene matches. The CDR3: CASSVVPSGNNEQFF. The CDR3 DNA follows: TGTGCCAGCAGCGTAGTGCCTAGCGGGAACAATGAGCAGTTCTTC.

This sequence joins TRBV2 and TRBJ1-5; maybe TRBD1 (5 bases). Germline CDR1 and CDR2: SNHLY and FYNNEI. The CDR3 runs 13 residues. V was cut by 6 bases and J by 6 bases, with 12 bases left in between. CDR3 DNA: TGTGCCAGCAGAGAGGGGTGGAGTCAGCCCCAGCATTTT. Protein product: CASREGWSQPQHF.

This chain joins TRBV28 and TRBJ2-7, with 9 bases lining up with TRBD1. Germline trimming cut 5 bases from V and 3 bases from J; bases unmatched to any gene: 5. Germline V gene lookup returns CDR1 MDHEN and CDR2 SYDVKM. This CDR3 is 14 amino acids long. CDR3 sequence: CASSEQGASYEQYF. The CDR3 bases are TGTGCCAGCAGTGAACAGGGGGCGAGCTACGAGCAGTACTTC.

This clone was counted a single time. The chain combines TRBV5-1 with TRBJ1-2; no clear D. From germline, CDR1 is SGHRS and CDR2 YFSETQ. Trimming shortened V by 1 base and J by 3 bases, and 10 bases separated the two germline ends. The CDR3 length is 14 residues. The CDR3 bases are TGCGCCAGCAGCTTGTTGGACCAAGACTATGGCTACACCTTC. Its protein product is CASSLLDQDYGYTF.

V gene TRBV19 combines with J gene TRBJ1-2, with D possibly being TRBD1 (6 bases). Between the trimmed V and J ends, which lost 9 bases and 8 bases, there was a span of 22 bases. This CDR3 is 14 amino acids long. In germline, CDR1 is LNHDA, CDR2 SQIVND (reference sequence). The CDR3 spells CASQLAGTPPGYTF. The CDR3 coding sequence is TGTGCCAGCCAACTCGCCGGGACACCACCAGGCTACACCTTC.

The rearrangement links TRBV27 to TRBJ2-3; 8 positions agree with TRBD2. V dropped 2 bases and J dropped 1; count of bases not matched to a gene: 5. The CDR3 totals 16 residues. CDR1 and CDR2 from the germline V gene are MNHEY and SMNVEV (reference sequence). CDR3 loop: CASSLLAGGRTDTQYF. The DNA of the CDR3 is TGTGCCAGCAGTTTACTGGCGGGAGGACGCACAGATACGCAGTATTTT.

The chain combines TRBV11-2 with TRBJ2-7; 10 nucleotides line up with TRBD2. J lost 4 bases, V lost 4 bases, and 7 bases had no gene match. This CDR3 has 15 amino acids. Germline-derived CDR1 and CDR2 are SGHAT and FQNNGV. CDR3 in DNA: TGTGCCAGCAGCTCGGGACTAGCGAGACCTTACGAGCAGTACTTC. Its translation is CASSSGLARPYEQYF.

This chain connects TRBV18 to TRBJ2-2; 11 nucleotides line up with TRBD2. The V and J ends lost 1 base and 5 bases, in that order; junction bases with no gene match: 3. This CDR3 is built from 16 residues. The germline CDR1 and CDR2 sequences are KGHSH and LQKENI. Here the CDR3 reads CASSPRGTSGTGELFF. In DNA form, the CDR3 reads TGTGCCAGCTCACCACGAGGGACTAGCGGTACCGGGGAGCTGTTTTTT.

This chain joins TRBV9 and TRBJ2-5; weak D call: TRBD2 (6 bases). Germline CDR1 reads SGDLS; CDR2 reads YYNGEE. The length of the CDR3 is 13 residues. V was pared by 6 bases and J by 4 bases, with 13 bases between. The CDR3 nucleotides are TGTGCCAGCACGAGCGGGTTGGGAGAGACCCAGTACTTC. Translation gives CASTSGLGETQYF.

This chain uses TRBV9 with TRBJ2-3; 10 bases align to TRBD2. CDR1 SGDLS and CDR2 YYNGEE come from the germline V gene. There are 16 residues in the CDR3. V trimming: 1 base; J trimming: 3 bases; junction bases outside the gene matches: 5. In DNA, the CDR3 is TGTGCCAGCAGCGTAACTAGCGGGAAAGAGACAGATACGCAGTATTTT. It is translated as CASSVTSGKETDTQYF.